The sequence of this TCR beta chain was determined in a study of OX40 agonist ivuxolimab in advanced cancers. Study-wide results and limits: Within 6 weeks, CD4+ and CD8+ blood T cells expanded clonally at 0.1 to 3.0 mg/kg.

With respect to this clone: No antigen is known for it.

V was clipped by 0 bases and J by 4 bases; unmatched bases: 4. The CDR3 spans 16 residues. Germline V gene lookup returns CDR1 MNHNY and CDR2 SVGAGI (reference sequence). Generated by immunoSEQ multiplex PCR, the TCRdb table keeps only in-frame clones and is missing some. The data show tens of thousands of clones, roughly nine tenths seen once. The TCR was taken from an adult with an advanced solid tumor such as melanoma, head and neck, liver or kidney cancer. Sequences were derived from CD4+ or CD8+ T cells sorted from blood, sampled in a trial of the OX40 agonist ivuxolimab. This chain connects TRBV6-6 to TRBJ2-2; TRBD1 agrees at 8 bases. The CDR3 nucleotides are TGTGCCAGCAGTTACTCATGGACAGGGCCCACCGGGGAGCTGTTTTTT. Protein: CASSYSWTGPTGELFF.